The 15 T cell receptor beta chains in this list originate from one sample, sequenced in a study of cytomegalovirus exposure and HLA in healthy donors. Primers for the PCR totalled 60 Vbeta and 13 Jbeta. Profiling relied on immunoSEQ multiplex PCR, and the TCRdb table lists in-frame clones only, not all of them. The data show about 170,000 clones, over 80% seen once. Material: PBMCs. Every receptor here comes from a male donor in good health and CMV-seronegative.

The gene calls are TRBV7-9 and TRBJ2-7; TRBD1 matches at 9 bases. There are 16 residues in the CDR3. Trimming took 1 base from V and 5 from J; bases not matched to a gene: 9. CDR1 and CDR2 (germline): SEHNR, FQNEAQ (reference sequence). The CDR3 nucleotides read TGTGCCAGCAGCTTAGTAGGGGGACAGGGACGAAACGAGCAGTACTTC. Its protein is CASSLVGGQGRNEQYF.

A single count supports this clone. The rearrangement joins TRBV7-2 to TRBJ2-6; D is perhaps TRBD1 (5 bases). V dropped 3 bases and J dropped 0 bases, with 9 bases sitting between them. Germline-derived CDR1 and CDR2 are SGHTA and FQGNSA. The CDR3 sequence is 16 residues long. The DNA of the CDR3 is TGTGCCAGCAGCTTGGGGCAGCACTCTGGGGCCAACGTCCTGACTTTC. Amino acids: CASSLGQHSGANVLTF. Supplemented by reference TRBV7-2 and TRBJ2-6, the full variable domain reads GAGVSQSPSNKVTEKGKDVELRCDPISGHTALYWYRQSLGQGLEFLIYFQGNSAPDKSGLPSDRFSAERTGGSVSTLTIQRTQQEDSAVYLCASSLGQHSGANVLTFGAGSRLTVL.

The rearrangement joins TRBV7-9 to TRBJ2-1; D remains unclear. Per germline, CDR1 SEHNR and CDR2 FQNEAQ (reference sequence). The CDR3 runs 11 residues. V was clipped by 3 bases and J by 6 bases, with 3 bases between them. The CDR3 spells CASSFSNEQFF. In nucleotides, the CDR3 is TGTGCCAGCAGCTTTAGCAATGAGCAGTTCTTC.

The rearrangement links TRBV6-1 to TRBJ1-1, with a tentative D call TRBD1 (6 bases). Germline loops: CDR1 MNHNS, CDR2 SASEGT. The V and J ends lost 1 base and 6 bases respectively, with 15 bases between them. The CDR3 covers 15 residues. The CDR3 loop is CASSEVGGARAEAFF. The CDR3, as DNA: TGTGCCAGCAGTGAAGTGGGGGGGGCGCGGGCTGAAGCTTTCTTT.

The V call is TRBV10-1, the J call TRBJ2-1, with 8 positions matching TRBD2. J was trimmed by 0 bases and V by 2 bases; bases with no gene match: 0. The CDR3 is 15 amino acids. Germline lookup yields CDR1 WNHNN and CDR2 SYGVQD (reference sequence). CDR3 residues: CASSEGTSSYNEQFF. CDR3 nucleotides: TGCGCCAGCAGTGAGGGGACTAGCTCCTACAATGAGCAGTTCTTC.

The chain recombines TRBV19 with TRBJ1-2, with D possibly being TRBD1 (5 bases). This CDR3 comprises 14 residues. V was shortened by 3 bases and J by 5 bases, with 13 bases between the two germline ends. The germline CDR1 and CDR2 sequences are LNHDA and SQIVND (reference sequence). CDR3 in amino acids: CASSIQGRGYGYTF. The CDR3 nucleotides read TGTGCCAGTAGTATTCAGGGCCGTGGGTATGGCTACACCTTC.

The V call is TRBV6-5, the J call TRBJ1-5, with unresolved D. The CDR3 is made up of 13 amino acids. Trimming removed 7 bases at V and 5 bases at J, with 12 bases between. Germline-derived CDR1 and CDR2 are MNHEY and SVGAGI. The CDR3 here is CASTARVDQPQHF. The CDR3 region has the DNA TGTGCCAGCACCGCGAGGGTTGATCAGCCCCAGCATTTT.

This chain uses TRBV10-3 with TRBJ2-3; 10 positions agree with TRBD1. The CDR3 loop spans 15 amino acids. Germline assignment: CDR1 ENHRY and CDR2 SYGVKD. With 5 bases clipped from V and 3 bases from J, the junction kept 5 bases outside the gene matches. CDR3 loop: CAISTGTGVTDTQYF. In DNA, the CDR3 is TGTGCCATCAGTACCGGGACAGGGGTTACAGATACGCAGTATTTT.

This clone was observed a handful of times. The CDR3 region has the DNA TGTGCCAGCAGTTACTCAGACAGGCCCGAAGCTTTCTTT. Its translation is CASSYSDRPEAFF. The chain has TRBV6-6 and TRBJ1-1; D is possibly TRBD1 (6 bases). Trimming removed 0 bases at V and 8 bases at J, with 10 bases between. Germline-derived CDR1 and CDR2 are MNHNY and SVGAGI (reference sequence). The CDR3 contains 13 residues.

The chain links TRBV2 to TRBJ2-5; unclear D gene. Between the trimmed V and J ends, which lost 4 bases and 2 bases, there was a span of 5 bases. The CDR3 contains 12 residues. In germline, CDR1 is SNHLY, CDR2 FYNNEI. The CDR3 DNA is TGTGCCAGCAGTGCTTTACAAGAGACCCAGTACTTC. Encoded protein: CASSALQETQYF.

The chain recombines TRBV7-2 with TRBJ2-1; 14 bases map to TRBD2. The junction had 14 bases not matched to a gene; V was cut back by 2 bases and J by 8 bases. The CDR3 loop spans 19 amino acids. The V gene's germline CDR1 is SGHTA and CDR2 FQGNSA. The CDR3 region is CASSLRSTSGGASVHEQFF. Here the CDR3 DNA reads TGTGCCAGCAGCTTAAGGTCGACTAGCGGGGGGGCTTCGGTGCATGAGCAGTTCTTC.

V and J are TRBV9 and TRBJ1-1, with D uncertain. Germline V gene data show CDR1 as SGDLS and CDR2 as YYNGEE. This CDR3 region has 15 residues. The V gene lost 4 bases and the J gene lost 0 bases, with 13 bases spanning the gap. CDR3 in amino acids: CASSPRIAVNTEAFF. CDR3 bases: TGTGCCAGCAGCCCCAGAATAGCTGTGAACACTGAAGCTTTCTTT.

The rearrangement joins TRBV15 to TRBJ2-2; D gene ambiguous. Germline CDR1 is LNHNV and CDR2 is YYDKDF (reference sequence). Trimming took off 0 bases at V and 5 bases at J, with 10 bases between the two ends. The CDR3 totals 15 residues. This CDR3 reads CATSRDRTRTGELFF. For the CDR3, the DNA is TGTGCCACCAGCAGAGATCGTACGCGAACCGGGGAGCTGTTTTTT.

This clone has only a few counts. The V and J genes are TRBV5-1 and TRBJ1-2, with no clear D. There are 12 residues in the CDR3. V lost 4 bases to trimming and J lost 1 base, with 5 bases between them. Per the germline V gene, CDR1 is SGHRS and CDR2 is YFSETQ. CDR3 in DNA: TGCGCCAGCAGCGCCGGTAACTATGGCTACACCTTC. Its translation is CASSAGNYGYTF.

CDR3 sequence: CASSLGDRYGEQYF. The CDR3 coding sequence is TGTGCCAGCAGCTTAGGGGACAGGTACGGCGAGCAGTACTTC. The chain joins TRBV5-8 to TRBJ2-7, with 8 bases that match TRBD1. The CDR3 is 14 amino acids. Unmatched junction bases numbered 7, after V lost 2 bases and J lost 6 bases. Germline CDR1 SGHTS, CDR2 YDEGEE.